These 22 T cell receptor beta chains came from one sample sequenced in a study of T cell responses to AZD1222 COVID-19 vaccine. The repertoire was sequenced with immunoSEQ multiplex PCR; TCRdb's copy has only in-frame clones and lacks some. The sample contains 95,000 to 130,000 clones, about 88% of which appear only once. The sequences come from peripheral blood, collected on day 0 of AZD1222 vaccination. These receptors originate from an adult in good health.

The chain has TRBV29-1 and TRBJ2-3; 15 bases align to TRBD2. Germline trimming cut 7 bases from V and 6 bases from J; bases unmatched to any gene: 5. The CDR3 extends over 14 amino acids. Germline V lookup: CDR1 SQVTM, CDR2 ANQGSEA. The CDR3: CSAKGLAGGDTQYF. CDR3 sequence (DNA): TGCAGCGCTAAAGGACTAGCGGGAGGGGATACGCAGTATTTT.

The chain is built from TRBV7-8 and TRBJ2-3, with D tentatively TRBD2 (6 bases). The CDR3 spans 17 residues. From germline, CDR1 is SGHVS and CDR2 FQNEAQ. V was clipped by 4 bases and J by 1 base, with 18 bases between them. The CDR3 protein is CASSSAGSIFGTDTQYF. The CDR3 DNA reads as TGTGCCAGCAGCTCCGCGGGATCCATATTCGGCACAGATACGCAGTATTTT.

This rearrangement joins TRBV7-9 to TRBJ1-1; D is perhaps TRBD1 (6 bases). Trimming took 0 bases from V and 1 from J, leaving 6 bases between them. Germline V gives CDR1 SEHNR, CDR2 FQNEAQ (reference sequence). This CDR3 contains 14 residues. DNA of the CDR3: TGTGCCAGCAGCTTAGCGGGACAGAACACTGAAGCTTTCTTT. Translation: CASSLAGQNTEAFF.

V is TRBV12-3 or TRBV12-4 and J is TRBJ1-2; 7 nucleotides match TRBD1. V shed 4 bases, J shed 8 bases, and the junction held 7 bases outside the gene matches. CDR3 length: 13 residues. The CDR3, as DNA: TGTGCCAGCAGTTCCAGGGGGGGCTGGGGCTACACCTTC. Translated: CASSSRGGWGYTF.

For the CDR3, the DNA is TGTGCCAGCAGCCTAGACCAACGTAATGAAAAACTGTTTTTT. It specifies CASSLDQRNEKLFF. The J gene is TRBJ1-4, the V gene TRBV9; D gene uncertain. Germline lookup yields CDR1 SGDLS and CDR2 YYNGEE. CDR3 size: 14 residues. V was trimmed by 4 bases and J by 4 bases, leaving 11 bases between them.

In this sample, this clone turned up once. The V call is TRBV28, the J call TRBJ2-1; 8 nucleotides line up with TRBD2. The V gene's germline CDR1 is MDHEN and CDR2 SYDVKM. The V segment lost 3 bases and the J segment 9 bases; nucleotides outside the gene matches: 7. The CDR3 length is 14 residues. The CDR3 loop is CASSFWESGGEQFF. In DNA, the CDR3 is TGTGCCAGCAGTTTTTGGGAGAGCGGGGGTGAGCAGTTCTTC.

The chain couples TRBV6-7 to TRBJ2-7, with 10 bases identical to TRBD1. TRBV6-7 is known as an ORF, though its function is uncertain. The CDR3 loop spans 15 amino acids. With 6 bases clipped from V and 4 bases from J, the junction kept 9 bases outside the gene matches. The CDR3 bases are TGTGCCAGCAGCTCAGGGACAGGGGAATCATACGAGCAGTACTTC. It translates to CASSSGTGESYEQYF.

The chain carries TRBV5-1 and TRBJ2-3, with 8 bases aligning to TRBD2. The CDR3 contains 16 residues. V lost 4 bases to trimming and J lost 2 bases; unmatched junction nucleotides: 9. Germline loops: CDR1 SGHRS, CDR2 YFSETQ. The CDR3: CASSPVSGINTDTQYF. CDR3 nucleotide sequence: TGCGCCAGCAGCCCTGTTAGCGGGATCAACACAGATACGCAGTATTTT.

V gene TRBV9 combines with J gene TRBJ2-5; 7 nucleotides line up with TRBD2. V lost 0 bases and J lost 3; bases outside the gene matches: 2. This CDR3 comprises 14 residues. Per germline, CDR1 SGDLS and CDR2 YYNGEE. The CDR3 protein is CASSVGLAEETQYF. In DNA, the CDR3 is TGTGCCAGCAGCGTAGGGCTAGCGGAAGAGACCCAGTACTTC.

The chain links TRBV6-5 to TRBJ2-5; D not resolved. Trimming stripped 2 bases from V and 0 bases from J, with 7 bases between. Germline V gene data show CDR1 as MNHEY and CDR2 as SVGAGI. The CDR3 spans 14 residues. CDR3 sequence: CASSYHSYQETQYF. As DNA, the CDR3 is TGTGCCAGCAGTTACCATTCGTACCAAGAGACCCAGTACTTC.

The V and J genes are TRBV7-9 and TRBJ1-1, with D unclear. The germline CDR1 and CDR2 sequences are SEHNR and FQNEAQ (reference sequence). The CDR3 consists of 13 residues. V was cut by 5 bases and J by 10 bases, with 17 bases left in between. DNA for the CDR3: TGTGCCAGCAGCCTTTCGTCCGCGGGAGGAGCTTTCTTT. Translating it yields CASSLSSAGGAFF.

This rearrangement joins TRBV15 to TRBJ2-4; unclear D gene. This CDR3 spans 16 amino acids. Germline-derived CDR1 and CDR2 are LNHNV and YYDKDF (reference sequence). Trimming cost V 6 bases and J 2 bases, with 17 bases left between them. The CDR3 reads CATSSPPTLTKNIQYF. The CDR3 nucleotides are TGTGCCACCAGTAGCCCGCCTACGCTTACCAAAAACATTCAGTACTTC.

The chain combines TRBV6-5 with TRBJ1-5; D possibly corresponds to TRBD1 (6 bases). The V end was cut by 5 bases, the J end by 7 bases, with 12 bases between. The germline V gene encodes CDR1 MNHEY and CDR2 SVGAGI. The CDR3 runs 13 residues. Written as DNA, the CDR3 is TGTGCCAGCAGTCCCCCAGGGGCCCAGCCCCAGCATTTT. Protein product: CASSPPGAQPQHF.

The rearrangement uses TRBV30 and TRBJ2-6; D remains ambiguous. This CDR3 spans 15 amino acids. With 0 bases removed from V and 1 base from J, the gap between germline ends came to 7 bases. Germline loops: CDR1 GTSNPN, CDR2 SVGIG (reference sequence). CDR3 region: CAWSVQSSGANVLTF. CDR3 sequence (DNA): TGTGCCTGGAGTGTACAAAGTTCTGGGGCCAACGTCCTGACTTTC. The complete variable domain, with remaining parts taken from reference TRBV30 and TRBJ2-6, reads SQTIHQWPATLVQPVGSPLSLECTVEGTSNPNLYWYRQAAGRGLQLLFYSVGIGQISSEVPQNLSASRPQDRQFILSSKKLLLSDSGFYLCAWSVQSSGANVLTFGAGSRLTVL.

V is TRBV12-3 or TRBV12-4 and J is TRBJ2-7; D may be TRBD2 (6 bases). The CDR3 consists of 12 residues. V lost 8 bases and J lost 5, with 13 bases in between. CDR3 sequence (DNA): TGTGCCAGCCAACTAGCAAGACACGAGCAGTACTTC. Encoded protein: CASQLARHEQYF.

The V and J genes are TRBV6-5 and TRBJ1-1; unclear D gene. The CDR3 runs to 14 residues. CDR1 and CDR2 (germline): MNHEY, SVGAGI. The germline V and J ends were trimmed by 10 bases and 4 bases, with 19 bases remaining between them. CDR3 DNA sequence: TGTGCCACCACCTCCTGGGGATTGCGCACTGAAGCTTTCTTT. As protein: CATTSWGLRTEAFF.

The rearrangement links TRBV29-1 to TRBJ2-3; 11 nucleotides match TRBD2. The CDR3 consists of 15 residues. Trimming took 5 bases from V and 4 from J; bases not matched to a gene: 8. Germline V gene sequence: CDR1 SQVTM, CDR2 ANQGSEA. CDR3: CSVRTGLAVPDTQYF. CDR3 DNA sequence: TGCAGCGTTCGGACGGGACTAGCGGTTCCAGATACGCAGTATTTT.

A single count supports this clone. The chain links TRBV28 to TRBJ2-1, with 9 nucleotides matching TRBD1. The CDR3 consists of 14 residues. Germline V gene sequence: CDR1 MDHEN, CDR2 SYDVKM. V lost 8 bases and J lost 4; bases outside the gene matches: 6. DNA of the CDR3: TGTGCCAGCCTTACAGGGGGCTCATACAATGAGCAGTTCTTC. It encodes CASLTGGSYNEQFF.

Worth noting for this clone: The junction departs from germline at one end; a sequencing error may be responsible. V and J are TRBV2 and TRBJ2-7; 7 bases align to TRBD1. Germline assignment: CDR1 SNHLY and CDR2 FYNNEI. CDR3 length: 16 residues. In DNA form, the CDR3 reads TGTGCCAGCAGAGAAGAAACCGGGACAGCCTACTACGAGCAGTACTTC. Amino acids: CASREETGTAYYEQYF.

The chain couples TRBV14 to TRBJ1-1; D is uncertain. Germline V gives CDR1 SGHDN, CDR2 FVKESK. The ends were cut back, 1 base at V and 2 bases at J, with 5 bases in the middle. This CDR3 has 13 residues. This chain's CDR3 is CASSQGINTEAFF. CDR3 sequence (DNA): TGTGCCAGCAGCCAAGGTATAAACACTGAAGCTTTCTTT.

J is TRBJ2-7 and V is TRBV28; D remains unclear. The germline gives CDR1 MDHEN, CDR2 SYDVKM. CDR3 length equals 12 residues. The ends were cut back, 6 bases at V and 5 bases at J, with 11 bases in the middle. CDR3 sequence reads: CASSLLRNEQYF. In nucleotides, the CDR3 is TGTGCCAGCAGCCTACTGAGGAACGAGCAGTACTTC. Supplemented by reference TRBV28 and TRBJ2-7, the full variable domain reads DVKVTQSSRYLVKRTGEKVFLECVQDMDHENMFWYRQDPGLGLRLIYFSYDVKMKEKGDIPEGYSVSREKKERFSLILESASTNQTSMYLCASSLLRNEQYFGPGTRLTVT.

V is TRBV28 and J is TRBJ1-2; possibly TRBD1 for D (5 bases). Germline CDR1 MDHEN, CDR2 SYDVKM. The CDR3 covers 17 residues. Trimming pared 5 bases from V and 7 bases from J, leaving 26 bases between. CDR3: CASSVILDGTQGPGYTF. The CDR3 DNA reads TGTGCCAGCAGTGTAATCCTCGACGGGACCCAGGGACCTGGCTACACCTTC.